This T cell receptor (beta chain) appears in the sequencing data of a study of T-cell reconstitution after alpha-beta-depleted transplantation in children. Trimming stripped 6 bases from V and 7 bases from J, with 15 bases between. Germline CDR1 reads SQVTM; CDR2 reads ANQGSEA. This CDR3 comprises 12 residues. This clonotype was recorded a few times. Unique molecular identifiers were incorporated during preparation of the TCRbeta library. TCRdb analysed the PCR reads with MiXCR anew, one entry per CDR3 protein. This sample has some 200,000 distinct CDR3 sequences, with approximately 9.5% found just once.

The chain recombines TRBV29-1 with TRBJ1-1; D not resolved. Sequencing used PBMCs from the stem cell graft donor, obtained from the stem cell graft. The clonotype comes from a human donor who donated a stem cell graft to a child with acute lymphoblastic leukemia. The CDR3 region is CSVADGMSEAFF. DNA of the CDR3: TGCAGCGTCGCGGACGGGATGAGTGAAGCTTTCTTT. The full variable domain, in which reference TRBV29-1 and TRBJ1-1 provide the parts outside the CDR3, is SAVISQKPSRDICQRGTSLTIQCQVDSQVTMMFWYRQQPGQSLTLIATANQGSEATYESGFVIDKFPISRPNLTFSTLTVSNMSPEDSSIYLCSVADGMSEAFFGQGTRLTVV.